This T cell receptor (beta chain) appears in the sequencing data of a study of T-cell reconstitution after alpha-beta-depleted transplantation in children. Unique molecular identifiers were incorporated into the prepared TCRbeta library. TCRdb analysed the PCR reads with MiXCR anew, one entry per CDR3 protein. Of 800,000 to 1,000,000 distinct CDR3 sequences listed, roughly 31% are singletons. The CDR3 is made up of 16 amino acids. Germline V CDR1 and CDR2: LNHNV, YYDKDF (reference sequence). V lost 3 bases, J lost 3 bases, and 5 bases stayed unmatched. The receptor was isolated from a boy younger than two who had a stem cell transplant for SCID, so the T cells may come from the graft donor. The sample in question was PBMCs, mostly from graft donor cells, obtained 360 days after TCRalphabeta/CD19-depleted stem cell transplant. The chain couples TRBV15 to TRBJ1-5, with TRBD1 matching 10 bases. CDR3 loop: CATSSRTGGDNQPQHF. CDR3 DNA: TGTGCCACCAGCAGTAGGACAGGGGGTGACAATCAGCCCCAGCATTTT.